One sample yielded the 24 T cell receptor beta chains listed below, sequenced in a study of human T cells and chemical hapten exposure. Time point defined: healthy volunteer bleed at 6 weeks. Unfractionated whole blood was the source of the extracted total RNA. Each CDR3 protein is one row after TCRdb ran MiXCR on the RACE reads. The repertoire holds about 77,000 distinct CDR3 sequences, around 9.3% seen once, with 1.7% in the top ten. Sequencing was done on a sample of whole blood. The origin of the receptors is a female donor in good health. Some clones in this sample may be carry-over from other donors' samples.

J is TRBJ2-2 and V is TRBV28; D uncertain. V lost 7 bases, J lost 0 bases, and 18 bases lay in between. Per germline, CDR1 MDHEN and CDR2 SYDVKM. This CDR3 comprises 17 residues. This CDR3 is CASKAPEITSNTGELFF. CDR3 DNA: TGTGCCAGCAAGGCGCCAGAAATAACCTCGAACACCGGGGAGCTGTTTTTT.

This chain joins TRBV6-6 and TRBJ2-7, with a tentative D call TRBD2 (5 bases). The V gene's germline CDR1 is MNHNY and CDR2 SVGAGI (reference sequence). Trimming shortened V by 0 bases and J by 0 bases, and 15 bases separated the two germline ends. This CDR3 has 17 amino acids. As DNA, the CDR3 is TGTGCCAGCAGTTACTCCACGGACTTACAAATCTCCTACGAGCAGTACTTC. Its translation is CASSYSTDLQISYEQYF.

This clonotype was detected many times. The V gene is TRBV13, the J gene TRBJ1-4; no clear D gene. Germline CDR1 and CDR2: PRHDT and FYEKMQ (reference sequence). The CDR3 length is 16 residues. Trimming took off 4 bases at V and 6 bases at J, with 18 bases between the two ends. CDR3 amino acids: CASSSDSEEPHEKLFF. For the CDR3, the DNA is TGTGCCAGCAGCTCCGACTCCGAGGAGCCCCATGAAAAACTGTTTTTT.

This chain links TRBV6-5 with TRBJ1-2; 9 nucleotides line up with TRBD1. V shed 5 bases, J shed 14 bases, and the junction held 18 bases outside the gene matches. The CDR3 is 15 amino acids. The germline gives CDR1 MNHEY, CDR2 SVGAGI. CDR3 DNA sequence: TGTGCCAGCAGTCCCCGGACAGGGGCGGGATTGTCTACTACCTTC. Translated: CASSPRTGAGLSTTF.

This clonotype has a count of ten or more. This chain joins TRBV3-1 and TRBJ1-5; the D is unclear. The CDR3 totals 13 residues. Trimming stripped 4 bases from V and 7 bases from J, with 11 bases between. Germline V gives CDR1 LGHDT, CDR2 YNNKEL (reference sequence). The CDR3 region has the DNA TGTGCCAGCAGCCCTACAGAGGCCCAGCCCCAGCATTTT. The encoded protein is CASSPTEAQPQHF.

This clonotype was counted a few times. J is TRBJ2-7 and V is TRBV7-9, with 7 bases fitting TRBD2. V lost 5 bases, J lost 0 bases, and 7 bases stayed unmatched. In germline, CDR1 is SEHNR, CDR2 FQNEAQ (reference sequence). This CDR3 comprises 15 residues. The CDR3 nucleotides are TGTGCCAGCAGCGCCCCCGGGGGGATCTCCTACGAGCAGTACTTC. As protein: CASSAPGGISYEQYF.

The chain carries TRBV11-1 and TRBJ2-3, with D tentatively TRBD1 or TRBD2 (6 bases each). V was clipped by 5 bases and J by 2 bases, with 14 bases between them. The CDR3 is 15 residues long. Germline assignment: CDR1 SGHAT and CDR2 FQDESV (reference sequence). CDR3 in DNA: TGTGCCAGCAGCCCGGGGGCAGGGGTCACAGATACGCAGTATTTT. This sequence encodes CASSPGAGVTDTQYF.

This clonotype was seen a handful of times. This chain joins TRBV20-1 and TRBJ1-3; D unresolved. This CDR3 region has 13 residues. Germline assignment: CDR1 DFQATT and CDR2 SNEGSKA (reference sequence). Trimming removed 6 bases at V and 1 base at J, with 10 bases between. CDR3 nucleotides: TGCAGTGCGACGTCGCCTTCTGGAAACACCATATATTTT. It yields the protein CSATSPSGNTIYF.

The chain carries TRBV25-1 and TRBJ2-5; tentatively, D is TRBD2 (7 bases). This CDR3 comprises 15 residues. The V end lost 1 base, the J end lost 3 bases, and 12 bases lay between the germline ends. The germline CDR1 and CDR2 sequences are MGHDK and SYGVNS. This CDR3 reads CASSEWGGQKETQYF. The CDR3 DNA sequence: TGTGCCAGCAGTGAATGGGGGGGCCAAAAAGAGACCCAGTACTTC.

This clonotype was counted many times. This chain connects TRBV5-5 to TRBJ1-4; no definite D call. There are 15 residues in the CDR3. CDR1 and CDR2 from the germline V gene are SGHKS and YYEKEE (reference sequence). The V and J ends lost 2 bases and 5 bases respectively, with 13 bases between them. CDR3 region: CASSLVASKNEKLFF. The CDR3 DNA reads as TGTGCCAGCAGCTTAGTTGCTTCGAAGAATGAAAAACTGTTTTTT.

The rearrangement joins TRBV13 to TRBJ1-4, with 9 positions matching TRBD1. In germline, CDR1 is PRHDT, CDR2 FYEKMQ (reference sequence). The V and J ends lost 5 bases and 2 bases, in that order; junction bases with no gene match: 6. The CDR3 has 16 amino acids. The CDR3 reads CASSLRTGATNEKLFF. CDR3 in DNA: TGTGCCAGCAGCCTCCGGACAGGGGCCACTAATGAAAAACTGTTTTTT.

The V gene is TRBV10-3, the J gene TRBJ2-5; tentatively, D is TRBD1 (5 bases). Looked up from germline, CDR1 is ENHRY and CDR2 is SYGVKD. This CDR3 is built from 13 residues. Trimming removed 4 bases from V and 2 bases from J, with 8 bases in between. The CDR3 sequence: CAISGQRQETQYF. The CDR3 coding sequence is TGTGCCATCAGTGGACAGAGACAAGAGACCCAGTACTTC.

This clonotype was observed a few times. The chain carries TRBV18 and TRBJ1-1, with D unresolved. V shed 1 base and J shed 1 base, with 13 bases lying between them. The CDR3 runs 16 residues. Germline CDR1 KGHSH, CDR2 LQKENI. In nucleotides, the CDR3 is TGTGCCAGCTCACCACAGGGAAACCTGAAGAACACTGAAGCTTTCTTT. Its translation is CASSPQGNLKNTEAFF. The complete variable domain, with remaining parts taken from reference TRBV18 and TRBJ1-1, reads NAGVMQNPRHLVRRRGQEARLRCSPMKGHSHVYWYRQLPEEGLKFMVYLQKENIIDESGMPKERFSAEFPKEGPSILRIQQVVRGDSAAYFCASSPQGNLKNTEAFFGQGTRLTVV.

As concerns this clonotype: One base away lies a much larger clone, so this may be a sequencing read error. The genes are TRBV20-1 and TRBJ1-5, with 7 bases aligning to TRBD1. Germline assignment: CDR1 DFQATT and CDR2 SNEGSKA (reference sequence). The CDR3 runs to 14 residues. V gave up 6 bases and J gave up 0 bases; unmatched junction bases: 5. CDR3 DNA sequence: TGCAGTGCCCACAGGGGAAATAGCAATCAGCCCCAGCATTTT. Translation: CSAHRGNSNQPQHF.

This sequence joins TRBV12-3 or TRBV12-4 and TRBJ2-5; D unclear. V dropped 6 bases and J dropped 5 bases, with 7 bases sitting between them. The CDR3 consists of 11 residues. CDR3 in DNA: TGTGCCAGCAGACCAGTTGAGACCCAGTACTTC. Translated, it gives CASRPVETQYF.

The rearrangement uses TRBV7-9 and TRBJ2-2; the D is unclear. Trimming stripped 6 bases from V and 4 bases from J, with 12 bases between. The germline CDR1 and CDR2 sequences are SEHNR and FQNEAQ (reference sequence). This CDR3 is built from 14 residues. CDR3 residues: CASSPSRGTGELFF. The DNA for the CDR3 is TGTGCCAGCAGTCCCTCTCGCGGCACCGGGGAGCTGTTTTTT.

CDR3 protein: CASSWAGASTDTQYF. In DNA form, the CDR3 reads TGCGCCAGCAGCTGGGCAGGAGCTAGCACAGATACGCAGTATTTT. The J gene is TRBJ2-3, the V gene TRBV5-1; D ambiguous. The CDR3 loop spans 15 amino acids. The V and J ends lost 3 bases and 0 bases respectively, with 11 bases between them. Germline V gives CDR1 SGHRS, CDR2 YFSETQ.

This clonotype was counted a few times. The chain employs TRBV29-1 and TRBJ1-5, with D hard to call. Trimming left V 0 bases short and J 6 bases short, with 12 bases between. CDR1 is SQVTM, CDR2 ANQGSEA, per germline. The CDR3 length is 14 residues. CDR3 nucleotide sequence: TGCAGCGTTGAAGATCTTGGGCCCGGTCAGCCCCAGCATTTT. It specifies CSVEDLGPGQPQHF.

This clonotype was seen a handful of times. The V gene is TRBV4-3, the J gene TRBJ1-1; D may be TRBD1 (5 bases). The length of the CDR3 is 15 residues. The V and J ends lost 6 bases and 5 bases respectively, with 19 bases between them. Germline V CDR1 and CDR2: LGHNA, YSLEER. The CDR3 sequence is CASSRTGAEYTEAFF. In nucleotides, the CDR3 is TGCGCCAGCAGTCGGACCGGGGCGGAGTATACTGAAGCTTTCTTT.

The V gene is TRBV5-1, the J gene TRBJ1-2; possibly TRBD1 for D (5 bases). This CDR3 is 15 amino acids long. Trimming cost V 7 bases and J 5 bases, with 21 bases left between them. The germline V gene encodes CDR1 SGHRS and CDR2 YFSETQ. The CDR3, as DNA: TGCGCCAGCCGACCAGGACCAACGGGGGTGTATGGCTACACCTTC. It specifies CASRPGPTGVYGYTF.

This clonotype has at least ten counts. The chain joins TRBV20-1 to TRBJ1-6; D may be TRBD1 (5 bases). The ends were cut back, 3 bases at V and 2 bases at J, with 11 bases in the middle. The V gene's germline CDR1 is DFQATT and CDR2 SNEGSKA (reference sequence). The CDR3 loop spans 15 amino acids. Here the CDR3 reads CSARTVGAYNSPLHF. The CDR3 bases are TGCAGTGCTAGGACTGTGGGGGCCTATAATTCACCCCTCCACTTT.

This clonotype was seen ten or more times. The genes are TRBV2 and TRBJ2-3; 10 bases fit TRBD1. After removal of 5 bases from V and 0 bases from J, the junction contained 2 bases not matched to a gene. The CDR3 loop spans 15 amino acids. The germline CDR1 and CDR2 sequences are SNHLY and FYNNEI. The CDR3: CASSKGQGSTDTQYF. The CDR3 DNA is TGTGCCAGCAGTAAGGGACAGGGGAGCACAGATACGCAGTATTTT.

This clonotype has at least ten counts. A read error may produce the germline difference seen at one junction end. The rearrangement joins TRBV4-3 to TRBJ2-1, with 10 bases fitting TRBD2. The germline V gene has CDR1 LGHNA and CDR2 YSLEER. The CDR3 has 18 residues. The CDR3 DNA is TGTGCCAGCAGCCAAGATCCTAGCGGGGGTAGGGTCCACAATGAGCAGTTCTTC. Translated: CASSQDPSGGRVHNEQFF.

This clonotype was seen ten or more times. The V and J genes are TRBV10-3 and TRBJ1-1, with 7 nucleotides matching TRBD1. Germline V gene lookup returns CDR1 ENHRY and CDR2 SYGVKD. The CDR3 totals 15 residues. Trimming at V came to 8 bases and at J to 10 bases, leaving 19 bases not matched to a gene. The CDR3 loop reads CAISVTGTEGLGAFF. The CDR3 bases are TGTGCCATCTCTGTTACCGGGACAGAAGGGTTAGGAGCTTTCTTT.